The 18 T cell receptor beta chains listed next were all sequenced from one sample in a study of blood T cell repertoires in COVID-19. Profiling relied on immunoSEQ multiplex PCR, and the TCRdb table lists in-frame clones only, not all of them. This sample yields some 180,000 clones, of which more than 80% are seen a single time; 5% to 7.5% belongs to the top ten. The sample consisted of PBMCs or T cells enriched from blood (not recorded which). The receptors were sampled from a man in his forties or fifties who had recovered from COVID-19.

CDR3 residues: CAAGQGNTEAFF. In DNA, the CDR3 is TGTGCCGCGGGGCAGGGGAACACTGAAGCTTTCTTT. The rearrangement uses TRBV24-1 and TRBJ1-1; TRBD1 might be the D (5 bases). The CDR3 covers 12 residues. The V gene lost 12 bases and the J gene lost 1 base, with 11 bases spanning the gap. CDR1 KGHDR and CDR2 SFDVKD come from the germline V gene.

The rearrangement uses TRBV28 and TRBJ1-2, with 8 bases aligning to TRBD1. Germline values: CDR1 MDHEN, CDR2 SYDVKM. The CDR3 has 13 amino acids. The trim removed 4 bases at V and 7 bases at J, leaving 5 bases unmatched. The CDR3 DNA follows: TGTGCCAGCAGTTCCCAGGGGGCGGGTGGCTACACCTTC. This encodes CASSSQGAGGYTF.

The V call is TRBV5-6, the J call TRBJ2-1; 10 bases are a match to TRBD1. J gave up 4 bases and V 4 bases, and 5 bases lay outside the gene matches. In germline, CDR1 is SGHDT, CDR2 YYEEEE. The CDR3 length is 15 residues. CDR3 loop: CASSVGQGWYNEQFF. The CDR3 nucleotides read TGTGCCAGCAGCGTGGGACAGGGGTGGTACAATGAGCAGTTCTTC.

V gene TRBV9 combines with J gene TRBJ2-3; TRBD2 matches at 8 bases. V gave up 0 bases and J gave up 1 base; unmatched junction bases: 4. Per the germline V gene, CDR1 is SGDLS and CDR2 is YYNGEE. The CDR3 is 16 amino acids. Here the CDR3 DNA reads TGTGCCAGCAGCGTAGAAGCGGGGGCAGGCACAGATACGCAGTATTTT. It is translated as CASSVEAGAGTDTQYF.

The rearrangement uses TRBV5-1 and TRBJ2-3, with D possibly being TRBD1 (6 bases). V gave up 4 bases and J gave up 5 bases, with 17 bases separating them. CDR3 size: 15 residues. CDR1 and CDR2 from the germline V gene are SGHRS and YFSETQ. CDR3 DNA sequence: TGCGCCAGCAGCCAACCAACAGGGCCCGAAGATACGCAGTATTTT. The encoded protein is CASSQPTGPEDTQYF.

Here the CDR3 DNA reads TGTGCCAGCGTGACAGGGGGAGAACAGCCCCAGCATTTT. Translation gives CASVTGGEQPQHF. The V gene is TRBV6-5, the J gene TRBJ1-5; 9 bases align to TRBD1. The CDR3 is made up of 13 amino acids. Germline V gives CDR1 MNHEY, CDR2 SVGAGI. The V and J ends lost 8 bases and 7 bases, in that order; junction bases with no gene match: 6.

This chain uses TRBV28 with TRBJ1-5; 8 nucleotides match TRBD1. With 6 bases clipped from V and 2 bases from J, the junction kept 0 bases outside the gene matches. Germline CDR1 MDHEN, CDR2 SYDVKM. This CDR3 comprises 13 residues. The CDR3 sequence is CASRGQGNQPQHF. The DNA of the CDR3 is TGTGCCAGCAGGGGACAGGGCAATCAGCCCCAGCATTTT.

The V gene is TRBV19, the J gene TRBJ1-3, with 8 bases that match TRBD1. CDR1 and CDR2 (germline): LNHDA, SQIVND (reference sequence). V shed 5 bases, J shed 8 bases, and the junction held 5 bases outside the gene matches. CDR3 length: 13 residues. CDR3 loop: CASSVTGEDTIYF. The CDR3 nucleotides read TGTGCCAGTAGTGTGACAGGGGAGGACACCATATATTTT.

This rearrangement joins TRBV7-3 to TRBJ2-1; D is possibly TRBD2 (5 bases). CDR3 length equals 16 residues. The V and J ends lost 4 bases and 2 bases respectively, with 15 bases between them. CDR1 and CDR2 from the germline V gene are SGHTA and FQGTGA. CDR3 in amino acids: CASSSQLVLAYNEQFF. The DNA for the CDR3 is TGTGCCAGCAGCTCCCAACTAGTCCTCGCCTACAATGAGCAGTTCTTC.

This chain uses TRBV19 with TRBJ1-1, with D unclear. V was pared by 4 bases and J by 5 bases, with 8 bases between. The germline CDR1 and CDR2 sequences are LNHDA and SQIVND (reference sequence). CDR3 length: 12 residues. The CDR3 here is CASSRGDTEAFF. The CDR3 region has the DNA TGTGCCAGTAGTAGAGGAGATACTGAAGCTTTCTTT.

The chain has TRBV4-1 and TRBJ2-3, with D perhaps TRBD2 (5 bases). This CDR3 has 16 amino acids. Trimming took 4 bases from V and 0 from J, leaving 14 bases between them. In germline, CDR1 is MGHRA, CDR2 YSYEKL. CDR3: CASSPYRGPSTDTQYF. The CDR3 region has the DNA TGCGCCAGCAGCCCCTACCGGGGTCCTAGCACAGATACGCAGTATTTT.

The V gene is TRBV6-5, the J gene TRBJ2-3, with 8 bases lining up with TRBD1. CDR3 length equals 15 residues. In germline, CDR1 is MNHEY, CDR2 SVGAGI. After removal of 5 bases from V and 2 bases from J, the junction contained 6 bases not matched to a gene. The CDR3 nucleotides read TGTGCCAGCAGTCGGGACAGGACGTTCACAGATACGCAGTATTTT. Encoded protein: CASSRDRTFTDTQYF.

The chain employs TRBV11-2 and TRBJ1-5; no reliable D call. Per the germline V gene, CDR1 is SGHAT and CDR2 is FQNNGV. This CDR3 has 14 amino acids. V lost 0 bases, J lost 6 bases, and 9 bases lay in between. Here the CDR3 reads CASSLDRGGQPQHF. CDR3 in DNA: TGTGCCAGCAGCTTAGATCGCGGAGGTCAGCCCCAGCATTTT.

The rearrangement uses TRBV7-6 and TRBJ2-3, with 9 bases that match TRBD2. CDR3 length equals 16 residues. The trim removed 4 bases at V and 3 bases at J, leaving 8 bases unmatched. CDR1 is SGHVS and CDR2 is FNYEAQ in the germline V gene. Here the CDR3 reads CASSWASGIATDTQYF. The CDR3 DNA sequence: TGTGCCAGCAGCTGGGCTAGCGGGATTGCGACAGATACGCAGTATTTT. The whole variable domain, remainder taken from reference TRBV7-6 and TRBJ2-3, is GAGVSQSPRYKVTKRGQDVALRCDPISGHVSLYWYRQALGQGPEFLTYFNYEAQQDKSGLPNDRFSAERPEGSISTLTIQRTEQRDSAMYRCASSWASGIATDTQYFGPGTRLTVL.

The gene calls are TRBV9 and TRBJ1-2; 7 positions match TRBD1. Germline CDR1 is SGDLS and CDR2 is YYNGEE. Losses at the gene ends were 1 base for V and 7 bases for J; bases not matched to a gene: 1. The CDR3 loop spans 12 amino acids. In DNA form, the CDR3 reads TGTGCCAGCAGCGTACCAGGGGGTGGCTACACCTTC. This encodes CASSVPGGGYTF.

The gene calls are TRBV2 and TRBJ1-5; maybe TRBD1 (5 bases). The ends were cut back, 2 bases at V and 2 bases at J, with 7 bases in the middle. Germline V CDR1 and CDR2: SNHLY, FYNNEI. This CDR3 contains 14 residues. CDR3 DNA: TGTGCCAGCAGTGAATCCAGGGGCAATCAGCCCCAGCATTTT. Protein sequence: CASSESRGNQPQHF.

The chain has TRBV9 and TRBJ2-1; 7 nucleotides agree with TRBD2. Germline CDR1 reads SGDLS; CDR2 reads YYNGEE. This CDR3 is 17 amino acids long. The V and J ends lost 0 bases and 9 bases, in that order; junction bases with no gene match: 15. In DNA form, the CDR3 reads TGTGCCAGCAGCGTAGAGACAGCGGGGAACCCCTCAATTGAGCAGTTCTTC. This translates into CASSVETAGNPSIEQFF.

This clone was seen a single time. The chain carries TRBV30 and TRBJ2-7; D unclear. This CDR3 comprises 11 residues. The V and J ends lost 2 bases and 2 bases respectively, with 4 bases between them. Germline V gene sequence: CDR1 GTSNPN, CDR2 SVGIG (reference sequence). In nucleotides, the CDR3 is TGTGCCTGGAGTTTAACCTACGAGCAGTACTTC. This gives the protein CAWSLTYEQYF.